This T cell receptor (beta chain) is from a study of blood T cell repertoires in COVID-19. The protocol was immunoSEQ multiplex PCR, while the TCRdb copy is restricted to in-frame clones and leaves out a portion. The sample has approximately 110,000 clones, roughly 80% seen once; the top ten hold 7.9%. Germline CDR1 SGDLS, CDR2 YYNGEE. V shed 0 bases and J 3 bases; nucleotides not matched to a gene: 2. This CDR3 is 14 amino acids long. Material for sequencing was peripheral blood. This chain links TRBV9 with TRBJ2-7, with 8 bases fitting TRBD1. The TCR was taken from a man aged 65-85 years with acute or convalescent COVID-19. The chain's CDR3 is CASSVGDRGYEQYF. The CDR3 region has the DNA TGTGCCAGCAGCGTAGGAGACAGGGGCTACGAGCAGTACTTC. The variable domain in full, completed from reference TRBV9 and TRBJ2-7, reads DSGVTQTPKHLITATGQRVTLRCSPRSGDLSVYWYQQSLDQGLQFLIQYYNGEERAKGNILERFSAQQFPDLHSELNLSSLELGDSALYFCASSVGDRGYEQYFGPGTRLTVT.